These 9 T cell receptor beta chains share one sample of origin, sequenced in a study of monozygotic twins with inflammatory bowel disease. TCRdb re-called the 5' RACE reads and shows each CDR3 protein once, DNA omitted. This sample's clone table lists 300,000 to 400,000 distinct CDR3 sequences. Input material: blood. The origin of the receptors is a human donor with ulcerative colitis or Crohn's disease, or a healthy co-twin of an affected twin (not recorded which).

The CDR3 here is CSGVPSIDTEAFF. The V and J genes are TRBV29-1 and TRBJ1-1; no DNA is available, so the TRBD1 call from TCRdb remains unchecked. The CDR3 is made up of 13 amino acids. Germline CDR1 and CDR2: SQVTM and ANQGSEA.

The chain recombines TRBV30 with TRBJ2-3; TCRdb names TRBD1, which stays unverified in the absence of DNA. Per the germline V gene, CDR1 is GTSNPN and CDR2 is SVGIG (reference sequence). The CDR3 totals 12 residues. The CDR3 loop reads CAWSEGTDTQYF.

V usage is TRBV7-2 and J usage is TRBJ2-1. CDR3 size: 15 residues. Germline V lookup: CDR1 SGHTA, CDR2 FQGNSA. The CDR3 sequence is CASSLLVRSSNEQFF.

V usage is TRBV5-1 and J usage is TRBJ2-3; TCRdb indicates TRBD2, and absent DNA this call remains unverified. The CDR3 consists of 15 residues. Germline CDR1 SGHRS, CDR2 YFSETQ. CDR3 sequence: CASSLAPGGPNTQYF.

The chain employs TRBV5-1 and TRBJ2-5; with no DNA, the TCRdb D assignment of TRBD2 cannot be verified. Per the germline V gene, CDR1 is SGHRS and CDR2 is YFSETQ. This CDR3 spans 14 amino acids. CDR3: CASSSSGSWETQYF.

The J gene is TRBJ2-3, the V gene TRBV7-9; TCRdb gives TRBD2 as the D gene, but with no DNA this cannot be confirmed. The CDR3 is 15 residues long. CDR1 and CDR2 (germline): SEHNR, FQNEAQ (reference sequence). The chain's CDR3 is CASSFPGGSTDTQYF. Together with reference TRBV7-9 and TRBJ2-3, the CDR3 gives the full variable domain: DTGVSQNPRHKITKRGQNVTFRCDPISEHNRLYWYRQTLGQGPEFLTYFQNEAQLEKSRLLSDRFSAERPKGSFSTLEIQRTEQGDSAMYLCASSFPGGSTDTQYFGPGTRLTVL.

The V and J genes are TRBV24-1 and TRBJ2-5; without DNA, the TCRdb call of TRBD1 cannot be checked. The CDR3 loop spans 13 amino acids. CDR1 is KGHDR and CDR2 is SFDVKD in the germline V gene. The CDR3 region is CATSVAGDGTQYF.

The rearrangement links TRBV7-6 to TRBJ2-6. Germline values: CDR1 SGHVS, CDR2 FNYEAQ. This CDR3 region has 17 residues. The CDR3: CASSLGRLLSGANVLTF.

The CDR3: CASSPGQGPGGYTF. The chain couples TRBV7-9 to TRBJ1-2; checking the TCRdb D call of TRBD1 is not possible without DNA. The CDR3 is made up of 14 amino acids. In germline, CDR1 is SEHNR, CDR2 FQNEAQ (reference sequence).